The 21 T cell receptor beta chains below were found in one sample sequenced in a study of T cells after yellow fever vaccination. MiXCR, run by TCRdb on the 5' RACE reads, gives a single entry per CDR3 protein. Of approximately 260,000 distinct CDR3 sequences detected, roughly 4.8% appear once; the ten largest clones hold around 3.3%. Specimen: CD4+ T cells sorted from PBMCs, collected on the day of the yellow fever booster vaccination. The receptors derive from a man between 18 and 35 years old who received the YFV17D yellow fever vaccine.

The table lists this clonotype with many counts. The CDR3 protein is CASSRRGPRITYEQYF. CDR3 DNA sequence: TGTGCCAGCAGCCGAAGGGGACCGCGAATTACTTACGAGCAGTACTTC. The chain employs TRBV6-2 or TRBV6-3 and TRBJ2-7; D is tentatively TRBD1 or TRBD2 (5 bases each). This CDR3 is built from 16 residues. The germline V and J ends were trimmed by 6 bases and 4 bases, with 22 bases remaining between them. Germline V gene data show CDR1 as MNHEY and CDR2 as SVGEGT.

This clonotype was counted between two and nine times. CDR3 loop: CSARVPAQETQYF. DNA of the CDR3: TGCAGTGCTAGAGTACCCGCGCAAGAGACCCAGTACTTC. This chain links TRBV20-1 with TRBJ2-5; D is unclear. Germline V lookup: CDR1 DFQATT, CDR2 SNEGSKA (reference sequence). The CDR3 extends over 13 amino acids. V lost 1 base to trimming and J lost 2 bases, with 8 bases between them.

The chain links TRBV12-3 or TRBV12-4 to TRBJ2-2, with D tentatively TRBD2 (6 bases). The CDR3 has 13 amino acids. V was pared by 3 bases and J by 6 bases, with 8 bases between. DNA of the CDR3: TGTGCCAGCAGTTTTCGGGGGTCCGGGGAGCTGTTTTTT. Encoded protein: CASSFRGSGELFF.

This clonotype has ten or more counts. The chain recombines TRBV6-2 or TRBV6-3 with TRBJ2-3, with 9 bases lining up with TRBD2. The length of the CDR3 is 15 residues. V gave up 4 bases and J gave up 7 bases; unmatched junction bases: 9. The germline V gene encodes CDR1 MNHEY and CDR2 SVGEGT. As DNA, the CDR3 is TGTGCCAGCAGTTCGCCGGCGGGGGGGCAACATACGCAGTATTTT. It translates to CASSSPAGGQHTQYF.

This clonotype appeared a few times. The V call is TRBV7-2, the J call TRBJ1-2, with D perhaps TRBD1 (5 bases). The V and J ends lost 7 bases and 4 bases respectively, with 19 bases between them. Looked up from germline, CDR1 is SGHTA and CDR2 is FQGNSA. The CDR3 is 15 amino acids. This CDR3 reads CASTPFQGVSYGYTF. In DNA form, the CDR3 reads TGTGCCAGCACCCCCTTTCAGGGAGTGTCCTATGGCTACACCTTC. Supplemented by reference TRBV7-2 and TRBJ1-2, the full variable domain reads GAGVSQSPSNKVTEKGKDVELRCDPISGHTALYWYRQSLGQGLEFLIYFQGNSAPDKSGLPSDRFSAERTGGSVSTLTIQRTQQEDSAVYLCASTPFQGVSYGYTFGSGTRLTVV.

There are a few counts of this clonotype. The V and J genes are TRBV5-1 and TRBJ1-4, with D maybe TRBD1 (6 bases). Trimming removed 4 bases at V and 5 bases at J, with 15 bases between. This CDR3 comprises 15 residues. Germline V CDR1 and CDR2: SGHRS, YFSETQ. The CDR3 nucleotides are TGCGCCAGCAGCATTGGGACACTTCGCAATGAAAAACTGTTTTTT. Protein sequence: CASSIGTLRNEKLFF.

The gene calls are TRBV6-5 and TRBJ2-3; TRBD1 agrees at 11 bases. V lost 8 bases, J lost 3 bases, and 7 bases stayed unmatched. Germline V gives CDR1 MNHEY, CDR2 SVGAGI. The CDR3 has 15 residues. CDR3 protein: CASGTGGRRTDTQYF. CDR3 nucleotide sequence: TGTGCCAGCGGGACAGGGGGGAGAAGAACAGATACGCAGTATTTT.

The chain carries TRBV29-1 and TRBJ2-5; D gene unclear. Germline V gives CDR1 SQVTM, CDR2 ANQGSEA. The V gene lost 7 bases and the J gene lost 7 bases, with 13 bases spanning the gap. CDR3 size: 11 residues. CDR3 sequence reads: CSGAWVVTQYF. The CDR3 region has the DNA TGCAGCGGCGCATGGGTTGTGACCCAGTACTTC.

This clonotype showed up many times. This CDR3 reads CASSTIFSGGTEAFF. Here the CDR3 DNA reads TGCGCCAGCAGCACTATCTTCTCCGGGGGCACTGAAGCTTTCTTT. The V and J genes are TRBV5-1 and TRBJ1-1; D may be TRBD1 (5 bases). Germline V CDR1 and CDR2: SGHRS, YFSETQ. The CDR3 has 15 residues. Trimming pared 4 bases from V and 4 bases from J, leaving 17 bases between.

This clonotype was seen a few times. This chain uses TRBV6-2 or TRBV6-3 with TRBJ2-3; the match to TRBD2 covers 13 bases. The CDR3 covers 18 residues. V was pared by 0 bases and J by 4 bases, with 7 bases of the junction left unmatched. The germline V gene encodes CDR1 MNHEY and CDR2 SVGEGT. The CDR3 here is CASSYSTSGGLPPDTQYF. The CDR3 DNA follows: TGTGCCAGCAGTTACTCGACTAGCGGGGGGCTCCCGCCAGATACGCAGTATTTT.

Only a few counts were recorded for this clonotype. CDR3 amino acids: CASGAGQGYNEQFF. The DNA of the CDR3 is TGTGCCAGCGGGGCAGGACAGGGGTACAATGAGCAGTTCTTC. The rearrangement uses TRBV25-1 and TRBJ2-1; TRBD1 agrees at 9 bases. Germline CDR1 reads MGHDK; CDR2 reads SYGVNS. This CDR3 comprises 14 residues. The ends lost 8 bases at V and 4 bases at J; junction bases unmatched: 6.

The sample holds a few counts of this clonotype. The genes are TRBV5-1 and TRBJ2-3; D gene uncertain. The germline CDR1 and CDR2 sequences are SGHRS and YFSETQ. CDR3 length equals 14 residues. Trimming pared 0 bases from V and 2 bases from J, leaving 7 bases between. The CDR3 DNA is TGCGCCAGCAGCTTGGGAGTCGACACAGATACGCAGTATTTT. Translation: CASSLGVDTDTQYF.

The gene calls are TRBV7-9 and TRBJ2-2; tentative D call: TRBD1 (5 bases). V gave up 7 bases and J gave up 1 base, with 10 bases separating them. CDR3 length equals 14 residues. Looked up from germline, CDR1 is SEHNR and CDR2 is FQNEAQ (reference sequence). The CDR3 coding sequence is TGTGCCAGCATCGCGGACAAGAACACCGGGGAGCTGTTTTTT. Its translation is CASIADKNTGELFF.

CDR3: CSVDPPRRRSYGYTF. The CDR3 DNA sequence: TGCAGCGTCGATCCCCCTCGGCGCCGCTCCTATGGCTACACCTTC. This chain connects TRBV29-1 to TRBJ1-2, with no clear D. The V gene's germline CDR1 is SQVTM and CDR2 ANQGSEA. V lost 6 bases, J lost 4 bases, and 21 bases lay in between. The CDR3 consists of 15 residues.

This clonotype was found many times. The chain carries TRBV28 and TRBJ2-3; the D gene is possibly TRBD2 (6 bases). V gave up 7 bases and J gave up 4 bases, with 15 bases separating them. The germline V gene encodes CDR1 MDHEN and CDR2 SYDVKM. The CDR3 totals 14 residues. The DNA for the CDR3 is TGTGCCAGCACCTACGGGGGAGGACCAGATACGCAGTATTTT. As protein: CASTYGGGPDTQYF.

This chain uses TRBV19 with TRBJ1-2; possibly TRBD1 for D (5 bases). Germline CDR1 LNHDA, CDR2 SQIVND (reference sequence). There are 13 residues in the CDR3. The ends were cut back, 3 bases at V and 6 bases at J, with 11 bases in the middle. CDR3 in amino acids: CASSIWQQDGYTF. The CDR3 DNA follows: TGTGCCAGTAGTATTTGGCAACAGGATGGCTACACCTTC.

This clonotype was seen many times. J is TRBJ2-4 and V is TRBV4-3; 8 positions match TRBD1. This CDR3 comprises 15 residues. Germline V gene lookup returns CDR1 LGHNA and CDR2 YSLEER. J was trimmed by 9 bases and V by 0 bases; bases with no gene match: 7. The CDR3 bases are TGCGCCAGCAGCCAAGATGATAGACAGGGGTCCATTCAGTACTTC. It codes for CASSQDDRQGSIQYF.

This clonotype was seen at least ten times. The chain couples TRBV29-1 to TRBJ2-2; 9 nucleotides match TRBD1. CDR1 and CDR2 from the germline V gene are SQVTM and ANQGSEA. The CDR3 totals 14 residues. Trimming cost V 3 bases and J 5 bases; bases outside gene matches: 4. The CDR3 is CSVDGQGSTGELFF. The CDR3 DNA follows: TGCAGCGTTGACGGACAGGGGTCTACCGGGGAGCTGTTTTTT.

This clonotype was recorded at least ten times. The V gene is TRBV2, the J gene TRBJ2-1; D uncertain. Looked up from germline, CDR1 is SNHLY and CDR2 is FYNNEI. The CDR3 length is 15 residues. Trimming took 1 base from V and 9 from J, leaving 16 bases between them. In nucleotides, the CDR3 is TGTGCCAGCAGTGAAGGAGGTGCTAGGGTGACTGAGCAGTTCTTC. This gives the protein CASSEGGARVTEQFF. Full variable domain (remainder filled in from reference TRBV2 and TRBJ2-1): EPEVTQTPSHQVTQMGQEVILRCVPISNHLYFYWYRQILGQKVEFLVSFYNNEISEKSEIFDDQFSVERPDGSNFTLKIRSTKLEDSAMYFCASSEGGARVTEQFFGPGTRLTVL.

The V call is TRBV5-4, the J call TRBJ2-5; the D gene is possibly TRBD1 (6 bases). Trimming took 2 bases from V and 2 from J, leaving 10 bases between them. The CDR3 length is 14 residues. Germline V gene data show CDR1 as SGHNT and CDR2 as YYREEE (reference sequence). This chain's CDR3 is CASSFYRVQETQYF. DNA of the CDR3: TGTGCCAGCAGCTTCTACAGGGTACAAGAGACCCAGTACTTC.

This clonotype was counted at least ten times. The CDR3: CASSYRRDSSETQYF. In DNA form, the CDR3 reads TGTGCCAGCAGCTATCGTCGGGACAGCTCAGAGACCCAGTACTTC. This chain joins TRBV7-2 and TRBJ2-5; 7 bases match TRBD1. Per the germline V gene, CDR1 is SGHTA and CDR2 is FQGNSA. The CDR3 consists of 15 residues. J was trimmed by 4 bases and V by 4 bases; bases with no gene match: 9.